These T cell receptor beta chains were read from a single sample in a study of cytomegalovirus exposure and HLA in healthy donors. Some clones are missing from TCRdb's copy, which holds only in-frame ones; the method was immunoSEQ multiplex PCR. The table has fewer than 120,000 clones, about 80% seen once. Material for sequencing was PBMCs. The receptors were gathered from an older woman in good health and CMV-seropositive. Both conserved end residues are part of each CDR3. Each record gives: V gene, clone size, J gene, D gene, CDR3 DNA, CDR3 protein. A D gene is named only where the DNA matches it firmly. Expanded clones get a size class; other rows say once, few or many, or leave the size out.

TRBV28	NA	TRBJ2-1	TRBD2	TGTGCCAGCAGTTCGAGCTCTAGCGGGAGTACGGATGAGCAGTTCTTC	CASSSSSSGSTDEQFF
TRBV6-1	NA	TRBJ1-2	NA	TGTGCCAGCAGTGGTAGGACAGTCTTGGGCTACACCTTC	CASSGRTVLGYTF
TRBV4-1	NA	TRBJ2-5	TRBD2	TGCGCCAGCAGCCAAGTTACCCTAGCGGAGATCGAAGAGACCCAGTACTTC	CASSQVTLAEIEETQYF
TRBV7-2	NA	TRBJ2-7	TRBD2	TGTGCCAGCAACCCTTGGTCAACTAGCGGTAGCGAGCAGTACTTC	CASNPWSTSGSEQYF
TRBV6-6	NA	TRBJ2-3	NA	TGTGCCAGCAGTTACCAAGGACTAGATACGCAGTATTTT	CASSYQGLDTQYF
TRBV12-5	NA	TRBJ2-2	TRBD1	TGTGCTAGTGGTTTAGTATTAGGACAGGGGACCGGGGAGCTGTTTTTT	CASGLVLGQGTGELFF
TRBV5-4	NA	TRBJ1-1	TRBD1	TGTGCCAGCAGACGACAGGGGGGAACGAACACTGAAGCTTTCTTT	CASRRQGGTNTEAFF
TRBV7-2	NA	TRBJ2-3	NA	TGTGCCAGCAGCCCCCCAGGAATGGTGACCGATACGCAGTATTTT	CASSPPGMVTDTQYF
TRBV21-1	NA	TRBJ2-5	NA	TGTGCCAGCAGCACCCCGACAGGGGGATCTTCGGAGACCCAGTACTTC	CASSTPTGGSSETQYF
TRBV27	NA	TRBJ2-1	TRBD2	TGTGCCAGCAGTGCGGGGACGCCTTTAGCGGGAGGCCGGGAGCAGTTCTTC	CASSAGTPLAGGREQFF
TRBV18	NA	TRBJ2-5	NA	TGTGCCAGCTCACCAAGGCTCGTGACAGTCCAAGAGACCCAGTACTTC	CASSPRLVTVQETQYF
TRBV25-1	NA	TRBJ1-2	TRBD1	TGTGCCAGCAGTAACTCACAGGGGGATGGCTACACCTTC	CASSNSQGDGYTF
TRBV19	once	TRBJ2-5	TRBD2	TGTGCCAGTAGTCCCGGGACTAGCGGACAAGAGACCCAGTACTTC	CASSPGTSGQETQYF
TRBV28	NA	TRBJ2-5	NA	TGTGCCAGCAGTTTATTGGGGGCAATCGGAGAGACCCAGTACTTC	CASSLLGAIGETQYF
TRBV5-4	few	TRBJ1-1	NA	TGTGCCAGCAGCTATTGGGGGGGCACTGAAGCTTTCTTT	CASSYWGGTEAFF
TRBV27	few	TRBJ1-4	TRBD1	TGTGCCAGCAGCTCGGACAGGAGTAATGAAAAACTGTTTTTT	CASSSDRSNEKLFF
TRBV7-9	few	TRBJ2-1	NA	TGTGCCAGCAGCCCCCCCCAGGGGTCGGGCTATGAGCAGTTCTTC	CASSPPQGSGYEQFF
TRBV6-5	NA	TRBJ1-4	NA	TGTGCCAGCAGTTACTCGCGGGGTTTCACTAATGAAAAACTGTTTTTT	CASSYSRGFTNEKLFF
TRBV19	NA	TRBJ2-7	NA	TGTGCCAGTAGAATGCAGGGGAAAGGCTCCTACGAGCAGTACTTC	CASRMQGKGSYEQYF
TRBV19	NA	TRBJ1-1	NA	TGTGCCAGTAGTAATCACAGGGACACTGAAGCTTTCTTT	CASSNHRDTEAFF
TRBV6-1	few	TRBJ1-1	NA	TGTGCCAGCAGTGAAGCGGGCTACCGCCGGGCTTTCTTT	CASSEAGYRRAFF
TRBV25-1	NA	TRBJ2-7	TRBD1	TGTGCCAGCGGGACAGGGGTCGGAGAGCAGTACTTC	CASGTGVGEQYF
TRBV7-2	NA	TRBJ1-5	NA	TGTGCCAGCAGTTGGACAGCAGGTTCCAATCAGCCCCAGCATTTT	CASSWTAGSNQPQHF
TRBV5-1	NA	TRBJ2-4	NA	TGCGCCAGCAGCTTGATACAGGGACAAGCCAAAAACATTCAGTACTTC	CASSLIQGQAKNIQYF
TRBV5-4	NA	TRBJ1-2	NA	TGTGCCAGCAGCCGTGGACAGAGCCGTTATGGCTACACCTTC	CASSRGQSRYGYTF
TRBV5-1	NA	TRBJ1-2	NA	TGCGCCAGCAGCCCTAGTACCAACTATGGCTACACCTTC	CASSPSTNYGYTF
TRBV28	NA	TRBJ2-1	TRBD1	TGTGCCAGCAGTTTAAGCGGACAGGGTTCGGTCAATGAGCAGTTCTTC	CASSLSGQGSVNEQFF
TRBV27	NA	TRBJ2-2	NA	TGTGCCAGCACCTGGGGGGTCTCCGGGGAGCTGTTTTTT	CASTWGVSGELFF
TRBV11-2	NA	TRBJ2-7	NA	TGTGCCAGCAGCTCACAGCTCATCGGGCAGTACTTC	CASSSQLIGQYF
TRBV27	NA	TRBJ1-6	TRBD1	TGTGCCAGCAGTACCGGGACAGGGTGGTCACCCCTCCACTTT	CASSTGTGWSPLHF
TRBV19	NA	TRBJ2-7	NA	TGTGCCAGTAGGAGGTCGGCGGGCCCTTCCTACGAGCAGTACTTC	CASRRSAGPSYEQYF
TRBV9	once	TRBJ2-5	NA	TGTGCCAGCAGCGGCTATAGCGGAGGCCCCCAAGAGACCCAGTACTTC	CASSGYSGGPQETQYF
TRBV4-2	NA	TRBJ2-6	TRBD1	TGTGCCAGCAGCCACGGGACAGGTATAATCTCTGGGGCCAACGTCCTGACTTTC	CASSHGTGIISGANVLTF
TRBV5-5	NA	TRBJ1-2	TRBD1	TGTGCCAGCAGCCTTGGACAGGGGTCCTTCTATGGCTACACCTTC	CASSLGQGSFYGYTF
TRBV6-1	NA	TRBJ1-2	TRBD1	TGTGCCAGCAGTGAACCGGGGGGACAGGGACGGGGAGGCTACACCTTC	CASSEPGGQGRGGYTF
TRBV27	NA	TRBJ2-6	TRBD2	TGTGCCAGCAGTTTATCTTGGGACTATATCTCTGGGGCCAACGTCCTGACTTTC	CASSLSWDYISGANVLTF
TRBV5-4	NA	TRBJ2-7	TRBD2	TGTGCCAGCATCCCGACTAGCGGGAGCTCCTACGAGCAGTACTTC	CASIPTSGSSYEQYF
TRBV27	NA	TRBJ2-7	NA	TGTGCCAGCAGTCTAACATCGAGCGTGGAGGGCGTTATCTACGAGCAGTACTTC	CASSLTSSVEGVIYEQYF
TRBV7-6	NA	TRBJ2-1	TRBD2	TGTGCCAGCAGCAGGACTAGCGGGAGAACCTACAATGAGCAGTTCTTC	CASSRTSGRTYNEQFF
TRBV14	NA	TRBJ2-1	TRBD2	TGTGCCAGCAGCCAAGATTGGGGAGGGCCCAATGAGCAGTTCTTC	CASSQDWGGPNEQFF
TRBV9	NA	TRBJ2-5	TRBD2	TGTGCCAGCAGCCCGGGACTAGCGGGAGGGGGAGTAGAGACCCAGTACTTC	CASSPGLAGGGVETQYF
TRBV9	NA	TRBJ2-5	NA	TGTGCCAGCAGCGTAGGGGGCCCTGTAGAGACCCAGTACTTC	CASSVGGPVETQYF
TRBV5-1	NA	TRBJ2-7	NA	TGCGCCAGCAGCTTGGGGGGCGGTCTAGCCTACGAGCAGTACTTC	CASSLGGGLAYEQYF
TRBV18	NA	TRBJ2-5	NA	TGTGCCAGCTCACAACTGTACCAAGAGACCCAGTACTTC	CASSQLYQETQYF
TRBV5-4	few	TRBJ2-2	TRBD2	TGTGCCAGCAGCTTGGCCTTGGGTAGCGGGATAGGTGAGCTGTTTTTT	CASSLALGSGIGELFF
TRBV4-1	NA	TRBJ2-5	TRBD1	TGCGCCAGCAGCCGATACAGGGGTTCGGGAGAGACCCAGTACTTC	CASSRYRGSGETQYF
TRBV5-4	once	TRBJ2-7	TRBD2	TGTGCCAGCAGTTCCGCCGGGACTAGCGACGAGCAGTACTTC	CASSSAGTSDEQYF
TRBV5-1	few	TRBJ2-3	TRBD2	TGCGCCAGCAGCTTCCAGCGGGAGGGCCAAGATACGCAGTATTTT	CASSFQREGQDTQYF
TRBV10-1	NA	TRBJ2-2	NA	TGCGCCAGCAGTCCGTACGTCGGGGGGCACACCGGGGAGCTGTTTTTT	CASSPYVGGHTGELFF
TRBV7-2	NA	TRBJ2-6	NA	TGTGCCAGCAGCTTAAACGCAGTTAGCGCTGGGGCCAACGTCCTGACTTTC	CASSLNAVSAGANVLTF
TRBV2	NA	TRBJ2-2	TRBD2	TGTGCCAGCAATTTAGCGGGGACGAACACCGGGGAGCTGTTTTTT	CASNLAGTNTGELFF